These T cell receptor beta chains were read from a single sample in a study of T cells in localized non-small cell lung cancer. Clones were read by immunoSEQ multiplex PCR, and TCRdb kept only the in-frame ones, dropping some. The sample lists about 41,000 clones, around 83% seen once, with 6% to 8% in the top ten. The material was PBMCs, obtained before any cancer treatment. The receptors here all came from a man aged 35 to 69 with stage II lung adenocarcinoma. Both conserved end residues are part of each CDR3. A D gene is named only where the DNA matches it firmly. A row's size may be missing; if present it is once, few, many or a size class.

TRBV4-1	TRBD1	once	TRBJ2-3	TGCGCCAGCAGCGGGACAGACGGGACGCAGTATTTT	CASSGTDGTQYF
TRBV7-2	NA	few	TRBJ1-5	TGTGCCAGCAGCTTATACCCGGATCGACGGCCCCAGCATTTT	CASSLYPDRRPQHF
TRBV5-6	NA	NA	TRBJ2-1	TGTGCCAGCAGCTTGCCGGGGGGCTATGAGCAGTTCTTC	CASSLPGGYEQFF
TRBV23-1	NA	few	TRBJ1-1	TGCGCCAGCAGTCCCCCACACCCGCGGGAGGGAGGTACTGAAGCTTTCTTT	CASSPPHPREGGTEAFF
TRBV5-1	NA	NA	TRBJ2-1	TGCGCCAGCAGCTTGGTGTCAGGGGTGGGGAGGGGATACAATGAGCAGTTCTTC	CASSLVSGVGRGYNEQFF
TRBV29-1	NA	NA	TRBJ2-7	TGCAGCGGATCCTTGGGAAGGGGGTACGAGCAGTACTTC	CSGSLGRGYEQYF
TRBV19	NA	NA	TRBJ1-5	TGTGCCAGTAGTCGGGTATTGGGGAATCAGCCCCAGCATTTT	CASSRVLGNQPQHF
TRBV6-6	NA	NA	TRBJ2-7	TGTGCCAGCAGATCAATGGGGACGGCCTACGAGCAGTACTTC	CASRSMGTAYEQYF
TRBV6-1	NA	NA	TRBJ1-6	TGTGCCAGTATGGACGGACTCAATTCACCCCTCCACTTT	CASMDGLNSPLHF
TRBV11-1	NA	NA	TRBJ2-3	TGTGCCAGCAGCTTAGTCGCGGGGCCTAGCACAGATACGCAGTATTTT	CASSLVAGPSTDTQYF
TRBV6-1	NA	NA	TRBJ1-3	TGTGCCAGCAGTGGTTTACAGGGTAGCTCTGGAAACACCATATATTTT	CASSGLQGSSGNTIYF
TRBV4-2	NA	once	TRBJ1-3	TGTGCCAGCATGTCCGGTGGAAACACCATATATTTT	CASMSGGNTIYF
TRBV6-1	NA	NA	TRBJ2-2	TGTGCCAGCTGTTTAGCGGCCCCCGGGGAGCTGTTTTTT	CASCLAAPGELFF
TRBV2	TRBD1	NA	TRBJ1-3	TGTGCCGGTAACAGGGGACCTGGAAACACCATATATTTT	CAGNRGPGNTIYF
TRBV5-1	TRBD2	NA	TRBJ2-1	TGCGCCAGCAGTAAGTCTAGCGGGTCCTACAATGAGCAGTTCTTC	CASSKSSGSYNEQFF
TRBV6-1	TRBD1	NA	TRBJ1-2	TGTGCCAGCAGTCGGACAGGGGGCGATGAAGATGGCTACACCTTC	CASSRTGGDEDGYTF
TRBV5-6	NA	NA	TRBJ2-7	TGTGCCAGCAGCTTGGGGGTGACAAGACCGGGGAGCTACGAGCAGTACTTC	CASSLGVTRPGSYEQYF
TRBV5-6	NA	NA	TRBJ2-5	TGTGCCAGCAGCTTTAGGGTGGGAGGTGAGACCCAGTACTTC	CASSFRVGGETQYF
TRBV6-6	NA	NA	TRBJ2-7	TGTGCCAGCAGCCTTCTCGGGCACTCCTACGAGCAGTACTTC	CASSLLGHSYEQYF
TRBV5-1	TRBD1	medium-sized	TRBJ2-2	TGCGCCAGCAGCCCGGAGGGACAGGCCACCGGGGAGCTGTTTTTT	CASSPEGQATGELFF
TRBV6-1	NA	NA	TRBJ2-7	TGTGCCAGCAGTGAAGCGAGGACGGAACGGTACTTC	CASSEARTERYF
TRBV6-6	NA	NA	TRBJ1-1	TGTGCCAGCAGTTACTCTTGGGGGGAAGGGACTGAAGCTTTCTTT	CASSYSWGEGTEAFF
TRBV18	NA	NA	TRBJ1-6	TGTGCCAGCTCACCTCTGGACAGTGGTAATTCACCCCTCCACTTT	CASSPLDSGNSPLHF
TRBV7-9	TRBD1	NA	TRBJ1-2	TGTGCCAGCAGCCGAGGGGGCGAAGTACTAGGCTACACCTTC	CASSRGGEVLGYTF
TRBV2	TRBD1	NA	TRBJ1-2	TGTGCCAGCAGTGACGACAGGGCTGGGGGCTACACCTTC	CASSDDRAGGYTF
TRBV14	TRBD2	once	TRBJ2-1	TGTGCCAGCAGCCCACGACTAGCGGGAGGGGAACAGCAGTTCTTC	CASSPRLAGGEQQFF
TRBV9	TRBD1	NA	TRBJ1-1	TGTGCCAGCAGCGAACGGGACAGGGGGCGAAGTGAAGCTTTCTTT	CASSERDRGRSEAFF
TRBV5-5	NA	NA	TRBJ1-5	TGTGCCAGCAGTTATGACAGTAATCAGCCCCAGCATTTT	CASSYDSNQPQHF
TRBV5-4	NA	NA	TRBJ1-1	TGTGCCAGCAGCCTAGACAGGAGATTGAACACTGAAGCTTTCTTT	CASSLDRRLNTEAFF
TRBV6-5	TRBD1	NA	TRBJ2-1	TGTGCCAGCAGTTTGGGACAGGGGGCCCATGAGCAGTTCTTC	CASSLGQGAHEQFF
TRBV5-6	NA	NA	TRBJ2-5	TGTGCCAGCAGCCTGGGGGGGACCCAGTACTTC	CASSLGGTQYF
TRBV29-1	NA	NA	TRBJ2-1	TGCAGCGTTTTAGCGCTCAAGGGACACAATGAGCAGTTCTTC	CSVLALKGHNEQFF
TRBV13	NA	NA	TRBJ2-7	TGTGCCAGCAGTTCAAATCAACAGGGCGTCCCCTACGAGCAGTACTTC	CASSSNQQGVPYEQYF
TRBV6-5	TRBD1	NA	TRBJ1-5	TGTGCCAGCAGTGCCGACAGGGGACCCAATCAGCCCCAGCATTTT	CASSADRGPNQPQHF
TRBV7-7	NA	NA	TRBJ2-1	TGTGCCAGCAGCTTGGGCGGAGGGGGCAATGAGCAGTTCTTC	CASSLGGGGNEQFF
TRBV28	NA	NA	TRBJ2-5	TGTGCCAGCAGTTGGATTACCCAAGGAGAGACCCAGTACTTC	CASSWITQGETQYF
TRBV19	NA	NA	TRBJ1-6	TGTGCCAGTAGTATACAAACGAGACAGAGAAGGAATTCACCCCTCCACTTT	CASSIQTRQRRNSPLHF
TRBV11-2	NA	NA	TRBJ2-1	TGTGCCAGCAGCTTAGAGCCAGGGAGCGAGCAGTTCTTC	CASSLEPGSEQFF
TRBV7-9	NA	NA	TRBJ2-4	TGTGCCAGCAGCCCCCCGGACATAGCCAAAAACATTCAGTACTTC	CASSPPDIAKNIQYF
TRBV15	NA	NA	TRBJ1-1	TGTGCCACCAGCAGAGGCGGGTCGGTCGCTGAAGCTTTCTTT	CATSRGGSVAEAFF
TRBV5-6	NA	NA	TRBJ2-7	TGTGCCAGCAGCTTGTTCCGCTACGAGCAGTACTTC	CASSLFRYEQYF
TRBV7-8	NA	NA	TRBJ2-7	TGTGCCAGCAGCTGGAGACGAGACTCCTACGAGCAGTACTTC	CASSWRRDSYEQYF
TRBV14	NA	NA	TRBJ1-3	TGTGCCAGCAGCGAGCGACAAGTAGGAAACACCATATATTTT	CASSERQVGNTIYF
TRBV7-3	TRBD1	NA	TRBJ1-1	TGTGCCAGCAGCCAGGGAACGGGACAGGGTCTCCGACGGAGCACTGAAGCTTTCTTT	CASSQGTGQGLRRSTEAFF
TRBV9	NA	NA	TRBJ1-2	TGTGCCAGCAGCGTAGACTCAGACCTCAGGCTTGGGGGCTACACCTTC	CASSVDSDLRLGGYTF
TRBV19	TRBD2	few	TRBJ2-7	TGTGCCAGTAGCCGGACTAGCGGGGGGGCCGTGAGGGACGAGCAGTACTTC	CASSRTSGGAVRDEQYF
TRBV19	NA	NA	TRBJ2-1	TGTGCCAGCTCTCGTCGGGGGCGGTACAATGAGCAGTTCTTC	CASSRRGRYNEQFF
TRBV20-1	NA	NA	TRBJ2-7	TGCAGTGCTAGGTCCGGGGTTGAGCAGTACTTC	CSARSGVEQYF
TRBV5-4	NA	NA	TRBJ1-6	TGTGCCAGCAGCCAGGAGAGGACCGATTCACCCCTCCACTTT	CASSQERTDSPLHF
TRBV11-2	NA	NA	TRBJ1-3	TGTGCCAGCAGCTCCCGGGCAGCAAGAGGAAACACCATATATTTT	CASSSRAARGNTIYF
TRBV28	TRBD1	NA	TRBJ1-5	TGTGCCAGCAGTTTTCCACAGGGGATAGGTCAGCCCCAGCATTTT	CASSFPQGIGQPQHF
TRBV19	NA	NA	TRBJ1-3	TGTGCCAGTAGTTCCAGGGGAGCTGGAAACACCATATATTTT	CASSSRGAGNTIYF
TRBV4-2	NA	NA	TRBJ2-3	TGTGCCAGCAGCTTGCCCTCGGCTCAGCAACGCACAGATACGCAGTATTTT	CASSLPSAQQRTDTQYF
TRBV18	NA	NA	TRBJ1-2	TGTGCCAGCTCACCACAGGTTAACTATGGCTACACCTTC	CASSPQVNYGYTF